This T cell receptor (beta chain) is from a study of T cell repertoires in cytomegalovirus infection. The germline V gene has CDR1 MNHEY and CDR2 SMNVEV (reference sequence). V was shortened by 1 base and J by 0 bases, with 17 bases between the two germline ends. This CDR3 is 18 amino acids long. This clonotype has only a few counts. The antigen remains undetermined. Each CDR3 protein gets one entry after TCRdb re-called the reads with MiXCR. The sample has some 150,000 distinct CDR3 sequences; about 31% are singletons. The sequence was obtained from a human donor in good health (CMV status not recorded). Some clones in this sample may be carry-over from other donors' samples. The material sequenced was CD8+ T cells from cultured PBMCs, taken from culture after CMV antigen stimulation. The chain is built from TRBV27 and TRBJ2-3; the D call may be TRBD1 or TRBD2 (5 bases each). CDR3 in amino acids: CASSLWMAEGLSTDTQYF. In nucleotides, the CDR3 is TGTGCCAGCAGTTTATGGATGGCCGAGGGGCTCAGCACAGATACGCAGTATTTT.